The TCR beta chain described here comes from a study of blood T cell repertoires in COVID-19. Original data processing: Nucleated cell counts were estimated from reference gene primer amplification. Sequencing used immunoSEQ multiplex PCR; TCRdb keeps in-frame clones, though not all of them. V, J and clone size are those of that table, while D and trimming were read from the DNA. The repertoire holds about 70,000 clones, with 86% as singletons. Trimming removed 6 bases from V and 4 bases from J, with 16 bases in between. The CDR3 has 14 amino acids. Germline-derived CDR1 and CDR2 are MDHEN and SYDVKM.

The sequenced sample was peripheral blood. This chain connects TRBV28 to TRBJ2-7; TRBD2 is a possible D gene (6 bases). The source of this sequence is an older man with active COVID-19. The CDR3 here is CASSLVSRGYEQYF. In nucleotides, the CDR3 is TGTGCCAGCAGCTTGGTTTCCCGGGGGTACGAGCAGTACTTC.